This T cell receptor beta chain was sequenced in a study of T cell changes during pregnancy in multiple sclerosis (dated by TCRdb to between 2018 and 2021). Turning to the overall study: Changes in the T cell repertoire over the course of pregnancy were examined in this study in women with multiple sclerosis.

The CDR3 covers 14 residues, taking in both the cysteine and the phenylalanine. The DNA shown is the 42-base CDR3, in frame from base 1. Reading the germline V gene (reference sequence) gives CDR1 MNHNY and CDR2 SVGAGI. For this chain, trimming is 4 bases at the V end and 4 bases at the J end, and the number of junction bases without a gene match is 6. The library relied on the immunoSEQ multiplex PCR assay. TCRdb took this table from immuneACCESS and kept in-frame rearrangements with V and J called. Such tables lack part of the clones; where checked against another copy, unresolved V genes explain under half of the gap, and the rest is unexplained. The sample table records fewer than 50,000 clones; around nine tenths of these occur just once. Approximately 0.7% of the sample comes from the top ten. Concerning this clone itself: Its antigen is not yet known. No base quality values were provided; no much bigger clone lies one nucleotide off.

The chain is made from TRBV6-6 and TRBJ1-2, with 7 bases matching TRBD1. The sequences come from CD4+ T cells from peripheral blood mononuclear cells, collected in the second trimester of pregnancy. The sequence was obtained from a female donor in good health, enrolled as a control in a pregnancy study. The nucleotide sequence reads TGTGCCAGCAGTTCCACCGGACAGGCCTATGGCTACACCTTC. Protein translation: CASSSTGQAYGYTF.